Listed below are T cell receptor beta chains from one sample, sequenced in a study of beta chain features in type 1 diabetes. TCRdb keeps only in-frame clones here, not all; method: immunoSEQ multiplex PCR. The sample includes 900,000 or so clones, roughly a sixth of them seen just once. The sequenced material came from naive CD4+ T cells from blood. These receptors were collected from a woman aged 18-29 years in good health. CDR3s include the opening cysteine and the closing phenylalanine or tryptophan. The D gene is left open where the match is weak. Rows give clone size only sometimes, using once, few, many, or a class for an expanded clone.

>TRBJ2-3|TRBV28|-|TRBD2
CASGLPSGTSTDTQYF
TGTGCCAGTGGACTACCTAGCGGAACTAGCACAGATACGCAGTATTTT
>TRBJ2-2|TRBV19|-|-
CASSIPPIGHTGELFF
TGTGCCAGTAGTATCCCGCCGATAGGCCACACCGGGGAGCTGTTTTTT
>TRBJ1-1|TRBV5-4|few|-
CASSLGGEDTEAFF
TGTGCCAGCAGCTTGGGGGGAGAAGACACTGAAGCTTTCTTT
>TRBJ2-1|TRBV7-2|few|-
CASSLINSASYNEQFF
TGTGCCAGCAGCTTAATCAATAGCGCCTCCTACAATGAGCAGTTCTTC
>TRBJ1-5|TRBV10-2|-|-
CASSHQGGGQPQHF
TGCGCCAGCAGTCATCAGGGAGGGGGTCAGCCCCAGCATTTT
>TRBJ2-3|TRBV7-3|few|TRBD2
CASSLIAGSTDTQYF
TGTGCCAGCAGCTTAATAGCGGGGAGCACAGATACGCAGTATTTT
>TRBJ2-7|TRBV5-1|-|-
CASSLWTGRDEQYF
TGCGCCAGCAGCCTATGGACAGGGAGGGACGAGCAGTACTTC
>TRBJ2-7|TRBV5-1|few|-
CASSSSYEQYF
TGCGCCAGCAGCTCCTCCTACGAGCAGTACTTC
>TRBJ1-1|TRBV7-2|-|-
CASSLLATVNTEAFF
TGTGCCAGCAGCCTTCTGGCGACCGTGAACACTGAAGCTTTCTTT
>TRBJ2-1|TRBV18|few|-
CASSPPAEYNEQFF
TGTGCCAGCTCACCCCCTGCGGAATACAATGAGCAGTTCTTC
>TRBJ2-1|TRBV11-2|few|TRBD2
CASSSTSLAEPYNEQFF
TGTGCCAGCAGCTCCACCTCACTAGCGGAACCCTACAATGAGCAGTTCTTC
>TRBJ1-5|TRBV6-5|few|-
CASRPQGFNQPQHF
TGTGCCAGCAGACCCCAGGGGTTTAATCAGCCCCAGCATTTT
>TRBJ2-3|TRBV5-1|few|TRBD1
CATRTGPSTDTQYF
TGCGCCACACGGACAGGGCCCAGCACAGATACGCAGTATTTT
>TRBJ2-3|TRBV5-1|-|-
CASSGGTADTQYF
TGCGCCAGCAGCGGCGGGACAGCAGATACGCAGTATTTT
>TRBJ2-1|TRBV4-2|-|TRBD2
CASSPLGPSGYNEQFF
TGTGCCAGCAGCCCCCTAGGGCCTAGCGGTTACAATGAGCAGTTCTTC
>TRBJ2-3|TRBV7-3|many|-
CASSLAVTDTQYF
TGTGCCAGCAGCTTAGCGGTCACAGATACGCAGTATTTT
>TRBJ2-2|TRBV15|-|TRBD2
CATSRGPRGGPRTGELFF
TGTGCCACCAGCAGAGGGCCCCGGGGGGGGCCAAGGACCGGGGAGCTGTTTTTT
>TRBJ2-1|TRBV25-1|-|-
CASSVTASSYNEQFF
TGTGCCAGTTCCGTAACAGCAAGCTCCTACAATGAGCAGTTCTTC
>TRBJ2-1|TRBV10-3|many|-
CATAAYNEQFF
TGTGCCACCGCCGCCTACAATGAGCAGTTCTTC
>TRBJ1-1|TRBV29-1|-|-
CSVANTEAFF
TGCAGCGTCGCAAACACTGAAGCTTTCTTT
>TRBJ1-4|TRBV5-1|-|-
CASSSLGGLANEKLFF
TGCGCCAGCAGCTCACTAGGGGGTTTGGCTAATGAAAAACTGTTTTTT
>TRBJ2-7|TRBV7-2|-|TRBD2
CASSLDSGSLGEQYF
TGTGCCAGCAGCTTAGACAGCGGGAGTTTGGGCGAGCAGTACTTC
>TRBJ2-2|TRBV4-3|-|-
CASSQEAPRGAGELFF
TGCGCCAGCAGCCAAGAAGCCCCACGAGGGGCCGGGGAGCTGTTTTTT